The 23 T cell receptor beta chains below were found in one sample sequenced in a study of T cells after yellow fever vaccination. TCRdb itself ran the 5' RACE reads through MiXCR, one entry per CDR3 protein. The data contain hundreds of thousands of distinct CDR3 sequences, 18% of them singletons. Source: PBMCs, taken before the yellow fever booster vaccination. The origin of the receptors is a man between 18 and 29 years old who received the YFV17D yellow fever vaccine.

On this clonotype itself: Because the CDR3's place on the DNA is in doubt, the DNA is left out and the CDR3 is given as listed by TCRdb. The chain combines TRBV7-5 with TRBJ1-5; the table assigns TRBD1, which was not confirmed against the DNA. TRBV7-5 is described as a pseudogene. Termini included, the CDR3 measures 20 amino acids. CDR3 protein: CISVPEASRDTYIGNQPQHF.

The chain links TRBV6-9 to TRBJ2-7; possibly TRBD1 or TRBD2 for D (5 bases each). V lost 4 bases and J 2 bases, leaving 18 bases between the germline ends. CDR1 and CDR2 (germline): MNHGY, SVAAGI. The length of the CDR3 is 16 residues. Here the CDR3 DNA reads TGTGCCAGCAGTTCTTCCCAGGGAGAGAGGGCCTACGAGCAGTACGTC. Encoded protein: CASSSSQGERAYEQYV.

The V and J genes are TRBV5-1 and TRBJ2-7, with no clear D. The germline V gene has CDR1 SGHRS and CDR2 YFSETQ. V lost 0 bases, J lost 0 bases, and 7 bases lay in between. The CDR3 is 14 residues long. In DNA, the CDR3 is TGCGCCAGCAGCTTGGGTAGCAGCTCCTACGAGCAGTACGTC. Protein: CASSLGSSSYEQYV.

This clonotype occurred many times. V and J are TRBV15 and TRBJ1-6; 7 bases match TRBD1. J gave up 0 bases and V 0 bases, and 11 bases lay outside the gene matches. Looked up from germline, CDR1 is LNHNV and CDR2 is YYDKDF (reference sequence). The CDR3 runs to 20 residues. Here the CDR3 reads CATSRDFLDRPHSYNSPLHF. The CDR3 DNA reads TGTGCCACCAGCAGAGATTTCCTGGACAGGCCGCACTCCTATAATTCACCCCTCCACTTT.

The CDR3 region is CSASRGMYEKLFF. CDR3 nucleotide sequence: TGCAGTGCTAGCAGGGGGATGTACGAAAAACTGTTTTTT. The chain has TRBV20-1 and TRBJ1-4; the match to TRBD1 covers 7 bases. There are 13 residues in the CDR3. Germline assignment: CDR1 DFQATT and CDR2 SNEGSKA (reference sequence). Losses at the gene ends were 3 bases for V and 8 bases for J; bases not matched to a gene: 6.

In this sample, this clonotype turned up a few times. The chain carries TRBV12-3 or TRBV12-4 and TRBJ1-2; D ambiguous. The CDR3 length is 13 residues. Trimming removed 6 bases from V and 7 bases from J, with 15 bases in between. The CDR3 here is CASRALERAGYTF. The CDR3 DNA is TGTGCCAGCAGGGCTTTGGAGCGGGCTGGCTACACCTTC.

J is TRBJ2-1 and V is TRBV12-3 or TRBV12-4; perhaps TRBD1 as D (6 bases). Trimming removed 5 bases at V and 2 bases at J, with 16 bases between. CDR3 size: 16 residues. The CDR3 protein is CASSPSTGSPYNEQFF. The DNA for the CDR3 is TGTGCCAGCAGTCCCTCGACAGGATCGCCCTACAATGAGCAGTTCTTC.

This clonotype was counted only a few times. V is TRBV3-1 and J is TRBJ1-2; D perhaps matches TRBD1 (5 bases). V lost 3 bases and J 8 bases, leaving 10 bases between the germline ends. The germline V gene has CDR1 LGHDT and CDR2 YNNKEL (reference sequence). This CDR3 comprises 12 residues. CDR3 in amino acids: CASSQGPEGYTF. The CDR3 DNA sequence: TGTGCCAGCAGCCAGGGGCCTGAGGGCTACACCTTC.

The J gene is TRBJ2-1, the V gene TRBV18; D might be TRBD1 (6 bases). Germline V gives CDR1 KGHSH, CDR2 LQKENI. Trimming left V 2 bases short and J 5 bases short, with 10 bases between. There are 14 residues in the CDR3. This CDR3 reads CASSPSQGNNEQFF. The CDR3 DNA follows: TGTGCCAGCTCACCAAGCCAGGGGAACAATGAGCAGTTCTTC.

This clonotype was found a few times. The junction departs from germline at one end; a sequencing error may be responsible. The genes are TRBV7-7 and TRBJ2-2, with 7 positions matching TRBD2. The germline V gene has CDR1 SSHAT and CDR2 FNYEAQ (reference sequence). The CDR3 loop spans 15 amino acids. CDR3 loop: CASSTSGGRTGELFF. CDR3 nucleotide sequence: TGTGCTAGCAGCACGTCGGGGGGTCGGACCGGGGAGCTGTTTTTT.

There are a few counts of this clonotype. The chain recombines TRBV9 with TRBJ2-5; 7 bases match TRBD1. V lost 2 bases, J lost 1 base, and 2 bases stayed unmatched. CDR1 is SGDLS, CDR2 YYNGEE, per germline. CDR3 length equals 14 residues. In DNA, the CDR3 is TGTGCCAGCAGCGTCAGACAGGGCCAAGAGACCCAGTACTTC. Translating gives CASSVRQGQETQYF.

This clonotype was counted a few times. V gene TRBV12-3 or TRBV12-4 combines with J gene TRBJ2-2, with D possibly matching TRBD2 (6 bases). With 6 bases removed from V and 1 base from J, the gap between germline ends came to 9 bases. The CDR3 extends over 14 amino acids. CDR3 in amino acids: CASRTAGNTGELFF. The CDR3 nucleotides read TGTGCCAGCAGGACAGCGGGGAACACCGGGGAGCTGTTTTTT.

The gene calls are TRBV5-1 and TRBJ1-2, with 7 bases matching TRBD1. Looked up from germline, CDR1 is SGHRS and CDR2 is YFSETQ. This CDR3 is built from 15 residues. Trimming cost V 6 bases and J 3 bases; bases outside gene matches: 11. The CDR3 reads CASTTGQAADYGYTF. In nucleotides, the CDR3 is TGCGCCAGCACCACTGGACAGGCGGCTGACTATGGCTACACCTTC.

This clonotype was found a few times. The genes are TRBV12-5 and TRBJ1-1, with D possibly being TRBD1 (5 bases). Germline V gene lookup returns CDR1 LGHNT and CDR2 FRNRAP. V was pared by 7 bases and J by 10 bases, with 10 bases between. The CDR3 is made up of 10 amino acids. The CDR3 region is CASDTGSAFF. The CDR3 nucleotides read TGTGCTAGTGATACAGGATCAGCTTTCTTT.

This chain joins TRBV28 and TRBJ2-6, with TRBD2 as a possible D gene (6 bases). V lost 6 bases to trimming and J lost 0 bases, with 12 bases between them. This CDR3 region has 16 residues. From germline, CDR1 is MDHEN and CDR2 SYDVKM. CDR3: CASRAEGSSGANVLTF. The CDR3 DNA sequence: TGTGCCAGCAGGGCGGAGGGTAGCTCTGGGGCCAACGTCCTGACTTTC.

The CDR3 reads CASSYQSRDTKNTEAFF. CDR3 sequence (DNA): TGTGCCAGCAGTTATCAGAGCCGGGACACAAAGAACACTGAAGCTTTCTTT. The chain has TRBV6-5 and TRBJ1-1, with a weak D call TRBD1 (6 bases). With 3 bases removed from V and 1 base from J, the gap between germline ends came to 18 bases. The CDR3 extends over 17 amino acids. Germline CDR1 MNHEY, CDR2 SVGAGI.

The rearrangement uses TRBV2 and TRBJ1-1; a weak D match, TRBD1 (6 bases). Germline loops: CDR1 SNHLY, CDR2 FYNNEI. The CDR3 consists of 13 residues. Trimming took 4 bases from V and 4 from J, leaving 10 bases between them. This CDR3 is CASSVGAGTEAFF. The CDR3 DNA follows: TGTGCCAGCAGTGTGGGGGCGGGCACTGAAGCTTTCTTT.

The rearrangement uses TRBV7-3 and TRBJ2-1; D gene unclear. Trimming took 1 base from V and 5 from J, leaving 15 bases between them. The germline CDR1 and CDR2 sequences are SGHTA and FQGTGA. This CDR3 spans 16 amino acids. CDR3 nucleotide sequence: TGTGCCAGCAGCTTAAAGGGTTGGCTCCCCCACAATGAGCAGTTCTTC. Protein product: CASSLKGWLPHNEQFF.

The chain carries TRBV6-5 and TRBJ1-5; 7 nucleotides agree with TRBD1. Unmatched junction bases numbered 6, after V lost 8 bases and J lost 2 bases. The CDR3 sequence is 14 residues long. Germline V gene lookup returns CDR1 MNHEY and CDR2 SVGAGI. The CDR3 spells CASGLTGGNQPQHF. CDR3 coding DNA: TGTGCCAGCGGCTTAACAGGGGGCAATCAGCCCCAGCATTTT.

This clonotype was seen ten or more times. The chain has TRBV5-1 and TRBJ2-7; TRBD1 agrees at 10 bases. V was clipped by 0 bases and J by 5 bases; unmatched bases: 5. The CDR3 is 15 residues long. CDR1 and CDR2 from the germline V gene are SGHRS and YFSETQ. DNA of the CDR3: TGCGCCAGCAGCTTGGAGGGACAGGGGAGTGACGAGCAGTACTTC. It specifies CASSLEGQGSDEQYF.

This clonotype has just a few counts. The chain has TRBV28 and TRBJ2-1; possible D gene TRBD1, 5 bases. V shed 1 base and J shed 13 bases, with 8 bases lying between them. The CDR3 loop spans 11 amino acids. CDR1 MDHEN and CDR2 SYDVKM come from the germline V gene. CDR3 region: CASSLSQAQFF. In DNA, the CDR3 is TGTGCCAGCAGTTTATCACAGGCCCAGTTCTTC. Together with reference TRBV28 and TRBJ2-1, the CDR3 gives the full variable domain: DVKVTQSSRYLVKRTGEKVFLECVQDMDHENMFWYRQDPGLGLRLIYFSYDVKMKEKGDIPEGYSVSREKKERFSLILESASTNQTSMYLCASSLSQAQFFGPGTRLTVL.

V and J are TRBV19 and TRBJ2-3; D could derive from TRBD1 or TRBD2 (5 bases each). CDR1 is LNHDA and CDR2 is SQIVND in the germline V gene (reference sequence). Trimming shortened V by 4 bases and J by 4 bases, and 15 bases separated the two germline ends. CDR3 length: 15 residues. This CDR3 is CASSKPLRGADTQYF. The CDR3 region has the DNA TGTGCCAGTAGTAAGCCCCTTCGGGGCGCAGATACGCAGTATTTT.

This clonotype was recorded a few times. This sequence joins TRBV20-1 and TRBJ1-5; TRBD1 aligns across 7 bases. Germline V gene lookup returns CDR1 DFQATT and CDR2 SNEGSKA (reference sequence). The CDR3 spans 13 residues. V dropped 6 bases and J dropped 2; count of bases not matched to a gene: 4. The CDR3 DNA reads TGCAGTGCCCAGGGGGGTGGCAATCAGCCCCAGCATTTT. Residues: CSAQGGGNQPQHF.